The 7 T cell receptor beta chains below all came from one sample that was sequenced in a study of blood T cell repertoires in COVID-19. Produced via immunoSEQ multiplex PCR; TCRdb's table is partial and in-frame only. Of 95,000 to 120,000 clones listed, less than 75% are singletons. The specimen sequenced was peripheral blood. These receptor sequences come from a woman in her forties with acute or convalescent COVID-19.

V usage is TRBV18 and J usage is TRBJ2-2; D unresolved. This CDR3 has 14 amino acids. Trimming removed 2 bases from V and 1 base from J, with 5 bases in between. Germline-derived CDR1 and CDR2 are KGHSH and LQKENI. The CDR3 nucleotides are TGTGCCAGCTCACCATCCGGGAACACCGGGGAGCTGTTTTTT. It yields the protein CASSPSGNTGELFF.

This clone is a singleton in its sample. In nucleotides, the CDR3 is TGTGCCAGCAGCTTGGCTTCGGGGGTCGCGAACACCGGGGAGCTGTTTTTT. Protein product: CASSLASGVANTGELFF. The chain recombines TRBV7-6 with TRBJ2-2, with a weak D call TRBD2 (6 bases). The CDR3 spans 17 residues. Trimming pared 3 bases from V and 0 bases from J, leaving 14 bases between. CDR1 is SGHVS and CDR2 is FNYEAQ in the germline V gene.

V gene TRBV30 combines with J gene TRBJ2-3; D call uncertain. The CDR3 consists of 13 residues. V was trimmed by 0 bases and J by 8 bases, leaving 12 bases between them. Germline V gene lookup returns CDR1 GTSNPN and CDR2 SVGIG (reference sequence). The CDR3 region is CAWSVGDGGTQYF. The CDR3 nucleotides are TGTGCCTGGAGTGTAGGAGACGGTGGTACGCAGTATTTT.

V is TRBV18 and J is TRBJ1-3; 7 bases line up with TRBD1. Germline V gene data show CDR1 as KGHSH and CDR2 as LQKENI. The ends lost 4 bases at V and 8 bases at J; junction bases unmatched: 2. This CDR3 spans 12 amino acids. CDR3 in amino acids: CASSRDSHTIYF. The CDR3 nucleotides read TGTGCCAGCTCACGGGACAGTCACACCATATATTTT.

Of note for this clone: The sample contains more than one DNA sequence encoding this CDR3. The chain has TRBV24-1 and TRBJ2-1, with a weak D call TRBD1 (6 bases). The CDR3 extends over 14 amino acids. Per germline, CDR1 KGHDR and CDR2 SFDVKD. The V and J ends lost 9 bases and 7 bases respectively, with 18 bases between them. CDR3 bases: TGTGCCACCGAGAAGGACAGTCTTGGGAATGAGCAGTTCTTC. It translates to CATEKDSLGNEQFF.

The chain carries TRBV30 and TRBJ2-7; 9 nucleotides agree with TRBD2. The trim removed 2 bases at V and 7 bases at J, leaving 9 bases unmatched. The CDR3 consists of 14 residues. Germline V lookup: CDR1 GTSNPN, CDR2 SVGIG (reference sequence). CDR3 nucleotides: TGTGCCTGGAGTCTCCGGGGGCTAGCGGGGGAGCAGTACTTC. This sequence encodes CAWSLRGLAGEQYF.

About this clone itself: One end of the junction varies from germline; a read error may be responsible. The chain recombines TRBV5-1 with TRBJ2-3; TRBD2 matches 9 bases. Germline assignment: CDR1 SGHRS and CDR2 YFSETQ. The CDR3 is 14 amino acids. The CDR3 DNA sequence: TGCGCCAGCAGCTTAGGGACTAGCAAAGATACGCAGTATTTT. This codes for CASSLGTSKDTQYF.